What follows describes a single T cell receptor beta chain. This record belongs to a study of shared clonotypes between healthy human individuals. CD45RO-negative cells were positively selected for CCR7, leaving out terminally differentiated effector memory CD45RA+ cells. Produced via immunoSEQ multiplex PCR; TCRdb's table is partial and in-frame only. Among around 2,000,000 clones listed, 93% were seen once. The source material was naive CD8+ T cells from PBMCs. The clonotype was recovered from a young man in good health. Some clones in this sample may be carry-over from other donors' samples.

In nucleotides, the CDR3 is TGTGCCAGCAGCTTGGATTTGACAGGTTCGGTCCTGTGGGGCTACACCTTC. Translating gives CASSLDLTGSVLWGYTF. V gene TRBV5-5 combines with J gene TRBJ1-2; TRBD1 might be the D (6 bases). Trimming shortened V by 0 bases and J by 8 bases, and 23 bases separated the two germline ends. The CDR3 consists of 17 residues. Germline-derived CDR1 and CDR2 are SGHKS and YYEKEE (reference sequence).